This entry lists 5 T cell receptor beta chains sequenced from one sample in a study of T cell changes during pregnancy in multiple sclerosis. The data were produced by immunoSEQ multiplex PCR, yet TCRdb's version contains in-frame clones alone and is incomplete. The sample records about 72,000 clones, about 94% being singletons. This sample comprised peripheral blood, obtained in the first trimester of pregnancy. The receptors were gathered from a female donor in good health, enrolled as a control in a pregnancy study.

The chain links TRBV19 to TRBJ2-7, with 7 bases fitting TRBD1. Trimming took 9 bases from V and 0 from J; bases not matched to a gene: 5. Germline V lookup: CDR1 LNHDA, CDR2 SQIVND (reference sequence). The CDR3 is made up of 13 amino acids. The CDR3 sequence is CASRDRSSYEQYF. CDR3 coding DNA: TGTGCCAGCCGGGACAGAAGCTCCTACGAGCAGTACTTC. Filled out from reference TRBV19 and TRBJ2-7, the complete variable domain reads DGGITQSPKYLFRKEGQNVTLSCEQNLNHDAMYWYRQDPGQGLRLIYYSQIVNDFQKGDIAEGYSVSREKKESFPLTVTSAQKNPTAFYLCASRDRSSYEQYFGPGTRLTVT.

This sequence joins TRBV29-1 and TRBJ2-3, with 12 bases matching TRBD2. Germline CDR1 SQVTM, CDR2 ANQGSEA. The CDR3 runs 14 residues. In DNA, the CDR3 is TGCACCGTGACTAGCGGGAGAAGTTCAGATACGCAGTATTTT. Translating it yields CTVTSGRSSDTQYF.

The CDR3 is CATSTGAGASNTGELFF. The CDR3 nucleotides read TGTGCCACCAGCACAGGTGCAGGGGCCTCGAACACCGGGGAGCTGTTTTTT. The chain employs TRBV15 and TRBJ2-2; D is perhaps TRBD1 (6 bases). V was shortened by 4 bases and J by 0 bases, with 15 bases between the two germline ends. The length of the CDR3 is 17 residues. Germline CDR1 LNHNV, CDR2 YYDKDF (reference sequence).

The chain carries TRBV28 and TRBJ2-2; D gene uncertain. Germline assignment: CDR1 MDHEN and CDR2 SYDVKM. The CDR3 sequence is 15 residues long. With 2 bases removed from V and 0 bases from J, the gap between germline ends came to 7 bases. The CDR3 DNA is TGTGCCAGCAGTTTACTTACAGCGAACACCGGGGAGCTGTTTTTT. This translates into CASSLLTANTGELFF.

The chain carries TRBV28 and TRBJ2-1; 12 nucleotides match TRBD2. The CDR3 runs to 21 residues. J lost 0 bases, V lost 2 bases, and 14 bases had no gene match. Germline V gene sequence: CDR1 MDHEN, CDR2 SYDVKM. The CDR3 region has the DNA TGTGCCAGCAGTTTAGGCAGAGTCGGACTAGCGGGATCGGGCTCCTACAATGAGCAGTTCTTC. Its protein is CASSLGRVGLAGSGSYNEQFF.